This record covers a single TCR beta chain. The sample is drawn from a study of shared clonotypes between healthy human individuals. Over several immunoSEQ plates, each subset's genomic DNA was distributed in even portions. Sequencing on ten immunoSEQ deep assay plates was performed for unsorted PBMC DNA. Sequenced by immunoSEQ multiplex PCR; TCRdb stores in-frame clones only, minus some. The sample lists 400,000 to 500,000 clones; around 80% were seen once. The CDR3 length is 11 residues. Germline values: CDR1 LNHDA, CDR2 SQIVND (reference sequence). The V end was cut by 7 bases, the J end by 5 bases, with 8 bases between. Every contributor of samples was a Caucasian grown-up residing in Nashville, Tennessee.

Material: PBMCs. The receptor was derived from a woman aged 40 to 50 in good health. Some clones in this sample may be carry-over from other donors' samples. The chain joins TRBV19 to TRBJ2-5; D unclear. The CDR3 sequence: CASTHGETQYF. The CDR3 nucleotides are TGTGCCAGTACCCATGGGGAGACCCAGTACTTC.